Sequencing of this T cell receptor beta chain was carried out in a study of CD8+CD57+ T cells in acquired aplastic anemia (dated by TCRdb to 2016 to 2019). For context, the study as a whole: DNA extracted from sorted CD4+ and CD8+ cells had a mean of about 3.2 ug, with a range of roughly 0.19 to 27.4 ug. Healthy donor samples averaged about 10 million reads for CD4+ and roughly 11 million for CD8+ cells. Broader findings and caveats from the paper: Although roughly 29 CD8+ CDR3 sequences were shared by patients and controls, these sequences appeared highly expressed in patients and within the immunodominant clones of patients. CD8+ Simpson's diversity did not differ significantly between patients and healthy controls (P=0.060).

In this study, sorted CD4+ and CD8+ T cells from the blood of healthy subjects and of severe aplastic anemia patients had their TCR repertoires deep-sequenced. Ficoll-Paque density gradient centrifugation was used to isolate peripheral blood mononuclear cells. CD4+ and CD8+ T cells were sorted by FACS or magnetic beads before DNA extraction. Between the V and J ends, shortened by 6 bases and 5 bases respectively, the junction contains 13 bases. The CDR3 covers 13 residues, taking in both the cysteine and the phenylalanine. Only CDR3 DNA remains: 39 bases, in frame from the first base. The germline V gene yields ENHRY for CDR1 and SYGVKD for CDR2. TCR beta VDJ combination and CDR3 sequence profiling used genomic DNA as the template. An Illumina HiSeq 2000 was used for TCR repertoire sequencing. On the authors' methods: Repertoires were assessed using TRBV/TRBJ rearrangement plots, CDR3 size and DJ length profiles, and Simpson's diversity index. The immunodominant clone was defined as the most abundant DNA sequence in deep sequencing data. CDR3 amino acid sequences were checked for sharing across subjects and were also compared against the VDJdb database and published repertoires. TCRdb trimmed public reads at Q25 via fastp, called clones via MiXCR and kept in-frame beta chains. Every entry covers one CDR3 protein and lists the most common genes and DNA from its rows. The V and J calls were not made by the authors but by TCRdb's processing. Present in this sample are just over 400,000 distinct CDR3 sequences, 55% to 70% of which were seen just once. Approximately 3.8% of the sample rests with the top ten.

This clonotype came up once. No cognate antigen has been identified for it. No base quality information exists; no much larger clone differs at one position. One read provides weak support. Sequenced: sorted CD4+, CD8+, or CD8+CD57+ T cells (not recorded which) from PBMCs. The chain is made from TRBV10-3 and TRBJ2-5; possibly the D gene is TRBD1, per 5 matching bases. This TCR derives from a human donor in good health, serving as a control. The CDR3 here reads CAISATGLETQYF. The DNA is as follows: TGTGCCATCAGCGCCACAGGCCTGGAGACCCAGTACTTC.